The next 28 T cell receptor beta chains were all read from a single sample in a study of cytomegalovirus exposure and HLA in healthy donors. PCR used 60 Vbeta primers and 13 Jbeta primers. This table comes from immunoSEQ multiplex PCR, and its TCRdb copy is limited to in-frame clones, with some not included. The sample yields 210,000 or so clones, around 79% seen once. The specimen sequenced was PBMCs. The source of these receptors is a man aged 18 to 35 in good health and CMV-seronegative.

This rearrangement joins TRBV7-3 to TRBJ2-2; 10 nucleotides match TRBD2. V was pared by 5 bases and J by 3 bases, with 9 bases of the junction left unmatched. There are 17 residues in the CDR3. From germline, CDR1 is SGHTA and CDR2 FQGTGA. The CDR3 region is CASSAPGLASYTGELFF. As DNA, the CDR3 is TGTGCCAGCAGCGCCCCGGGACTAGCGAGCTACACCGGGGAGCTGTTTTTT.

This clone has a handful of counts. This chain links TRBV29-1 with TRBJ2-1; D uncertain. Looked up from germline, CDR1 is SQVTM and CDR2 is ANQGSEA. The CDR3 spans 13 residues. V lost 1 base and J 1 base, leaving 5 bases between the germline ends. CDR3 sequence reads: CSVEGLSYNEQFF. DNA of the CDR3: TGCAGCGTTGAAGGACTTTCCTACAATGAGCAGTTCTTC.

The chain uses TRBV11-3 and TRBJ2-1, with 7 bases matching TRBD2. From germline, CDR1 is SGHNT and CDR2 YENEEA. The CDR3 runs 15 residues. The trim removed 3 bases at V and 4 bases at J, leaving 6 bases unmatched. In DNA form, the CDR3 reads TGTGCCAGCAGCTTCGGCGGGGGACGATACAATGAGCAGTTCTTC. It is translated as CASSFGGGRYNEQFF.

The CDR3 DNA reads as TGTGCCAGCAGCCCGACAGGGATCGAGAGTATCTATGGCTACACCTTC. This gives the protein CASSPTGIESIYGYTF. The chain joins TRBV9 to TRBJ1-2; TRBD1 agrees at 7 bases. The CDR3 sequence is 16 residues long. The V segment lost 4 bases and the J segment 4 bases; nucleotides outside the gene matches: 13. Per the germline V gene, CDR1 is SGDLS and CDR2 is YYNGEE.

A note on this clone: Different DNA sequences within this sample yield the same CDR3. The chain combines TRBV5-1 with TRBJ1-5; TRBD1 matches 7 bases. Germline assignment: CDR1 SGHRS and CDR2 YFSETQ. V was pared by 4 bases and J by 5 bases, with 3 bases of the junction left unmatched. The CDR3 is 13 residues long. CDR3 in amino acids: CASSLTGDQPQHF. The CDR3 DNA reads as TGCGCCAGCAGCCTCACAGGGGATCAGCCCCAGCATTTT. Together with reference TRBV5-1 and TRBJ1-5, the CDR3 gives the full variable domain: KAGVTQTPRYLIKTRGQQVTLSCSPISGHRSVSWYQQTPGQGLQFLFEYFSETQRNKGNFPGRFSGRQFSNSRSEMNVSTLELGDSALYLCASSLTGDQPQHFGDGTRLSIL.

The CDR3 nucleotides read TGTGCCAGCAGCATTCGGACAGGGGAGGACCCTGAAGCTTTCTTT. It is translated as CASSIRTGEDPEAFF. The rearrangement uses TRBV7-9 and TRBJ1-1, with TRBD1 matching over 9 bases. Germline assignment: CDR1 SEHNR and CDR2 FQNEAQ (reference sequence). The CDR3 is made up of 15 amino acids. With V trimmed by 5 bases and J by 6 bases, 10 bases remained unmatched.

This clone was detected only a few times. The chain carries TRBV9 and TRBJ2-7, with TRBD1 matching over 7 bases. This CDR3 is 14 amino acids long. Trimming took 4 bases from V and 3 from J; bases not matched to a gene: 7. Germline V CDR1 and CDR2: SGDLS, YYNGEE. CDR3 DNA: TGTGCCAGCAGCCCCCGGGACAGCTACTACGAGCAGTACTTC. Translated, it gives CASSPRDSYYEQYF.

This clone was observed once. The chain is built from TRBV6-5 and TRBJ2-1, with 7 bases that match TRBD1. CDR1 is MNHEY and CDR2 is SVGAGI in the germline V gene. The CDR3 sequence is 15 residues long. Germline trimming cut 5 bases from V and 3 bases from J; bases unmatched to any gene: 7. CDR3 residues: CASSKPGTVYNEQFF. In DNA, the CDR3 is TGTGCCAGCAGTAAGCCCGGGACAGTCTACAATGAGCAGTTCTTC.

V is TRBV18 and J is TRBJ2-7; no reliable D call. In germline, CDR1 is KGHSH, CDR2 LQKENI. This CDR3 is 13 amino acids long. Trimming stripped 3 bases from V and 1 base from J, with 7 bases between. DNA of the CDR3: TGTGCCAGCTCACCGGCCAGTTCCTACGAGCAGTACTTC. The encoded protein is CASSPASSYEQYF. Using reference TRBV18 and TRBJ2-7 for the parts outside the CDR3, the full variable domain is NAGVMQNPRHLVRRRGQEARLRCSPMKGHSHVYWYRQLPEEGLKFMVYLQKENIIDESGMPKERFSAEFPKEGPSILRIQQVVRGDSAAYFCASSPASSYEQYFGPGTRLTVT.

The chain recombines TRBV2 with TRBJ1-2; 12 positions match TRBD1. Per the germline V gene, CDR1 is SNHLY and CDR2 is FYNNEI. This CDR3 is 14 amino acids long. The V segment lost 4 bases and the J segment 8 bases; nucleotides outside the gene matches: 5. CDR3 in DNA: TGTGCCAGCAGTGTATGGGGACAGGGGGCAGGCTACACCTTC. This codes for CASSVWGQGAGYTF.

V and J are TRBV7-6 and TRBJ2-7; 9 positions agree with TRBD2. Germline lookup yields CDR1 SGHVS and CDR2 FNYEAQ. The CDR3 is made up of 18 amino acids. The junction had 10 bases not matched to a gene; V was cut back by 1 base and J by 0 bases. The CDR3 nucleotides are TGTGCCAGCAGCTTAGGCACTAGCGGGTACTTTAGCTCCTACGAGCAGTACTTC. Its protein is CASSLGTSGYFSSYEQYF.

The chain is built from TRBV11-2 and TRBJ2-2, with D possibly TRBD1 on 6 matching bases. The CDR3 sequence is 15 residues long. Trimming shortened V by 6 bases and J by 5 bases, and 16 bases separated the two germline ends. CDR1 is SGHAT, CDR2 FQNNGV, per germline. CDR3 coding DNA: TGTGCCAGCAGTCCTGCCGCAGGGGAGACCGGGGAGCTGTTTTTT. Protein product: CASSPAAGETGELFF.

The chain's CDR3 is CASSQLANYGYTF. Written as DNA, the CDR3 is TGTGCCAGCAGCCAACTGGCTAACTATGGCTACACCTTC. The rearrangement uses TRBV7-9 and TRBJ1-2; D is ambiguous. V lost 5 bases, J lost 0 bases, and 7 bases lay in between. This CDR3 region has 13 residues. Germline CDR1 reads SEHNR; CDR2 reads FQNEAQ (reference sequence). Full variable domain (missing parts from reference TRBV7-9 and TRBJ1-2): DTGVSQNPRHKITKRGQNVTFRCDPISEHNRLYWYRQTLGQGPEFLTYFQNEAQLEKSRLLSDRFSAERPKGSFSTLEIQRTEQGDSAMYLCASSQLANYGYTFGSGTRLTVV.

This rearrangement joins TRBV5-4 to TRBJ2-7; 8 positions agree with TRBD2. Germline loops: CDR1 SGHNT, CDR2 YYREEE (reference sequence). V was pared by 0 bases and J by 3 bases, with 5 bases of the junction left unmatched. The CDR3 has 15 residues. CDR3 DNA sequence: TGTGCCAGCAGCTTGGCGGGGGGGGCCCGCTACGAGCAGTACTTC. This sequence encodes CASSLAGGARYEQYF.

This chain uses TRBV5-1 with TRBJ1-1; 7 positions agree with TRBD1. V lost 2 bases and J lost 5; bases outside the gene matches: 9. CDR1 SGHRS and CDR2 YFSETQ come from the germline V gene. The CDR3 runs to 15 residues. This CDR3 reads CASSFSRGRETEAFF. CDR3 bases: TGCGCCAGCAGCTTTTCGAGGGGGCGCGAGACTGAAGCTTTCTTT.

This rearrangement joins TRBV10-1 to TRBJ2-3; no clear D. The CDR3 is 11 residues long. Germline V lookup: CDR1 WNHNN, CDR2 SYGVQD (reference sequence). V was trimmed by 6 bases and J by 6 bases, leaving 7 bases between them. CDR3 protein: CASRNSDTQYF. The CDR3 DNA reads as TGCGCCAGCAGAAATTCGGATACGCAGTATTTT.

The chain carries TRBV29-1 and TRBJ2-7; 8 bases match TRBD1. The CDR3 runs 14 residues. Trimming cost V 5 bases and J 3 bases; bases outside gene matches: 9. Germline CDR1 reads SQVTM; CDR2 reads ANQGSEA. The DNA of the CDR3 is TGCAGCGTTTCAGGCGGACAGGGTAGCTACGAGCAGTACTTC. Its protein product is CSVSGGQGSYEQYF.

The rearrangement joins TRBV28 to TRBJ1-2; TRBD1 matches 7 bases. Germline V gene sequence: CDR1 MDHEN, CDR2 SYDVKM. V was clipped by 5 bases and J by 4 bases; unmatched bases: 13. The CDR3 has 16 amino acids. The CDR3 sequence: CASSPSQEGAIYGYTF. The CDR3 DNA reads as TGTGCCAGCAGTCCTTCCCAAGAGGGGGCGATCTATGGCTACACCTTC.

The chain is built from TRBV9 and TRBJ2-1; the match to TRBD2 covers 11 bases. With 5 bases clipped from V and 7 bases from J, the junction kept 5 bases outside the gene matches. The CDR3 length is 14 residues. Germline V gene data show CDR1 as SGDLS and CDR2 as YYNGEE. CDR3: CASSPLAGENEQFF. CDR3 in DNA: TGTGCCAGCAGTCCACTAGCGGGGGAGAATGAGCAGTTCTTC.

The V call is TRBV6-6, the J call TRBJ1-2; 8 positions match TRBD1. The CDR3 has 16 residues. V dropped 5 bases and J dropped 8; count of bases not matched to a gene: 16. CDR1 and CDR2 (germline): MNHNY, SVGAGI (reference sequence). The CDR3 nucleotides read TGTGCCAGCAGTAGTAACCCCGGGACAGGAGGGTGGGGCTACACCTTC. It codes for CASSSNPGTGGWGYTF.

In DNA form, the CDR3 reads TGTGCCAGCAGTCTATCTGGGGGGAGATCAACTAATGAAAAACTGTTTTTT. It encodes CASSLSGGRSTNEKLFF. The rearrangement uses TRBV2 and TRBJ1-4, with a weak D call TRBD1 (5 bases). This CDR3 region has 17 residues. Germline assignment: CDR1 SNHLY and CDR2 FYNNEI. Deletions cut 5 bases from V and 0 bases from J, with 16 bases between.

The genes are TRBV13 and TRBJ1-1, with D perhaps matching TRBD1 (6 bases). The CDR3 runs to 16 residues. The germline gives CDR1 PRHDT, CDR2 FYEKMQ (reference sequence). V lost 5 bases and J 2 bases, leaving 18 bases between the germline ends. This CDR3 is CASSTSRGFTNTEAFF. The CDR3, as DNA: TGTGCCAGCAGCACTTCAAGGGGGTTCACAAACACTGAAGCTTTCTTT.

The rearrangement uses TRBV29-1 and TRBJ1-2; TRBD1 agrees at 9 bases. The V and J ends lost 8 bases and 3 bases, in that order; junction bases with no gene match: 7. CDR3 length equals 13 residues. Germline CDR1 SQVTM, CDR2 ANQGSEA. The CDR3 DNA reads as TGCAGCATTACGGGACAGGGAGACTATGGCTACACCTTC. The encoded protein is CSITGQGDYGYTF.

This clone was seen a few times. The CDR3 bases are TGTGCCAGCAGTTTTACAGGGGATTACGACGAGCAGTACTTC. This codes for CASSFTGDYDEQYF. The genes are TRBV27 and TRBJ2-7; TRBD1 agrees at 7 bases. This CDR3 has 14 amino acids. After removal of 3 bases from V and 5 bases from J, the junction contained 7 bases not matched to a gene. Per the germline V gene, CDR1 is MNHEY and CDR2 is SMNVEV (reference sequence).

This chain uses TRBV7-9 with TRBJ2-7; TRBD2 might be the D (5 bases). V was clipped by 7 bases and J by 2 bases, with 18 bases between them. CDR1 SEHNR and CDR2 FQNEAQ come from the germline V gene (reference sequence). The CDR3 is 15 residues long. DNA for the CDR3: TGTGCCAGCACCACCCCGAGGGCCCCTGCCTACGAGCAGTACTTC. Its translation is CASTTPRAPAYEQYF.

CDR3: CSVVPGAQAFF. The CDR3 DNA follows: TGCAGCGTTGTTCCAGGGGCGCAAGCTTTCTTT. The rearrangement uses TRBV29-1 and TRBJ1-1; maybe TRBD1 (6 bases). Trimming shortened V by 4 bases and J by 9 bases, and 12 bases separated the two germline ends. From germline, CDR1 is SQVTM and CDR2 ANQGSEA. This CDR3 spans 11 amino acids.

This chain connects TRBV5-1 to TRBJ2-7; perhaps TRBD2 as D (6 bases). V shed 0 bases and J shed 3 bases, with 19 bases lying between them. The CDR3 contains 17 residues. CDR1 and CDR2 (germline): SGHRS, YFSETQ. The CDR3 DNA sequence: TGCGCCAGCAGCTTGGCCGCCGGGACTGGCGGTTACTACGAGCAGTACTTC. Its translation is CASSLAAGTGGYYEQYF.

The chain links TRBV6-5 to TRBJ2-5; 8 bases line up with TRBD1. The J call is doubtful: the DNA matches TRBJ2-7 better. Germline V gives CDR1 MNHEY, CDR2 SVGAGI. This CDR3 region has 15 residues. The CDR3 nucleotides are TGTGCCAGCAGCTCCGGGACAGGTCGGCTCTACGAGCAGTACTTC. Protein: CASSSGTGRLYEQYF.